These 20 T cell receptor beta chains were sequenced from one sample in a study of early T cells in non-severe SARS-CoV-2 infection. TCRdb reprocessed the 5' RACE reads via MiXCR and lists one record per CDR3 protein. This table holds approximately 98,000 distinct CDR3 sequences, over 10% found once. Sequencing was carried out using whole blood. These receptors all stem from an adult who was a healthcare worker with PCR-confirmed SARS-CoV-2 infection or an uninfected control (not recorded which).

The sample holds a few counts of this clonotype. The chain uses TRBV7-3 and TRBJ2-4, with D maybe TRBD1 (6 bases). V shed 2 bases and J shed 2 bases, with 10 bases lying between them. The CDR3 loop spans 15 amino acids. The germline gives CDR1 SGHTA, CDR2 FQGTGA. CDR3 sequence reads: CASSLGGAPKNIQYF. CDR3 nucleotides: TGTGCCAGCAGCTTAGGGGGCGCGCCCAAAAACATTCAGTACTTC.

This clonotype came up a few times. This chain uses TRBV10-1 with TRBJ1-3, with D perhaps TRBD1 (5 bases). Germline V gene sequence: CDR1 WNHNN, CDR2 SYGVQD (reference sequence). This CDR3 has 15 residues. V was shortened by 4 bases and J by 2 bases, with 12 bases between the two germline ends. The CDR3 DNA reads TGCGCCAGCAGTGGGACCCGGGGACCTGGAAACACCATATATTTT. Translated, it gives CASSGTRGPGNTIYF.

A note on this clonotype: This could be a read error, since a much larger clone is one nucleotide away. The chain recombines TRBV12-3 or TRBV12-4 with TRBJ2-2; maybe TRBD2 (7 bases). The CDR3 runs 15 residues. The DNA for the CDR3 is TGTGCCAGCAGTCCCCGGACAGCTGACAGCGGGGAGGTGTTTTTT. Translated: CASSPRTADSGEVFF.

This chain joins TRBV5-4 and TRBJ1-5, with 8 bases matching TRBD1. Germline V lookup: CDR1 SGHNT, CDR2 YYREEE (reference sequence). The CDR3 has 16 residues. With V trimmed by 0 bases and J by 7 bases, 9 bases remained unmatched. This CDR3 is CASSLADRAERQPQHF. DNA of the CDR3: TGTGCCAGCAGCTTGGCGGACAGGGCCGAAAGGCAGCCCCAGCATTTT.

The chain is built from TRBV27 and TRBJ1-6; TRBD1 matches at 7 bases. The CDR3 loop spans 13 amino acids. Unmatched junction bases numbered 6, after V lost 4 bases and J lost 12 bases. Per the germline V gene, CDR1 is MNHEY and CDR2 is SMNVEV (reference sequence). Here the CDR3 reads CASSWQQGKPLHF. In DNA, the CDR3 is TGTGCCAGCAGTTGGCAACAGGGGAAACCCCTCCACTTT.

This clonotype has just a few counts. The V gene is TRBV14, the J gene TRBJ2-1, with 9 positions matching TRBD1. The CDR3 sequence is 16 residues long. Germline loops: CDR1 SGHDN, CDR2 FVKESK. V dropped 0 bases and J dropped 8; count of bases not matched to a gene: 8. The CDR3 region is CASSQDRDRDFDEQFF. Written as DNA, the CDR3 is TGTGCCAGCAGCCAAGACCGGGACAGGGATTTTGATGAGCAGTTCTTC. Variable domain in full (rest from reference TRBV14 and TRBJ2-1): EAGVTQFPSHSVIEKGQTVTLRCDPISGHDNLYWYRRVMGKEIKFLLHFVKESKQDESGMPNNRFLAERTGGTYSTLKVQPAELEDSGVYFCASSQDRDRDFDEQFFGPGTRLTVL.

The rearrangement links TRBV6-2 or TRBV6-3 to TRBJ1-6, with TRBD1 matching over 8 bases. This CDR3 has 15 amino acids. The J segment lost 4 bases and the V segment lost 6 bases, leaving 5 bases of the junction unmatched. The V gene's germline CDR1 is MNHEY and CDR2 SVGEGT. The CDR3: CASRPTGGYNSPLHF. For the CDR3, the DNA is TGTGCCAGCAGACCCACAGGGGGTTATAATTCACCCCTCCACTTT.

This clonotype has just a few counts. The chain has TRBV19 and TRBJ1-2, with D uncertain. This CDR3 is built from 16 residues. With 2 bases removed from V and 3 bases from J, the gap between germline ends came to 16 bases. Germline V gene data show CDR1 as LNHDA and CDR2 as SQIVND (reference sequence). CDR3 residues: CASSISLSEAYYGYTF. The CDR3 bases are TGTGCCAGTAGTATATCTCTTTCAGAAGCTTACTATGGCTACACCTTC.

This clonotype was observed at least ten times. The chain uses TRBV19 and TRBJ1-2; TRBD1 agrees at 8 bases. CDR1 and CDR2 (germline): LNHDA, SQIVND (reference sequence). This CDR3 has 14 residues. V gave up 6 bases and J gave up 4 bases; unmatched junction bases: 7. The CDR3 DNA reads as TGTGCCAGTAGGATCGGGACAGGAGGCTATGGCTACACCTTC. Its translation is CASRIGTGGYGYTF. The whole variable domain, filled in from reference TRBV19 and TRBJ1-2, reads DGGITQSPKYLFRKEGQNVTLSCEQNLNHDAMYWYRQDPGQGLRLIYYSQIVNDFQKGDIAEGYSVSREKKESFPLTVTSAQKNPTAFYLCASRIGTGGYGYTFGSGTRLTVV.

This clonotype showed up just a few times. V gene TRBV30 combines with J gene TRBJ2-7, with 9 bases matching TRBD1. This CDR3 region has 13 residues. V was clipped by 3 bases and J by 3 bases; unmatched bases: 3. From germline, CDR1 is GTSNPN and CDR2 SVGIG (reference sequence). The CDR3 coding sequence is TGTGCCTGGAGGACAGGGGGGTTCTACGAGCAGTACTTC. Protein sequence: CAWRTGGFYEQYF.

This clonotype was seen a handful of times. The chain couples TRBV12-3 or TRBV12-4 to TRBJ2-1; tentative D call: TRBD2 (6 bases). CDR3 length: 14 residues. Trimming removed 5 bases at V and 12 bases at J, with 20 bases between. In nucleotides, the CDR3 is TGTGCCAGCAGTCTGAGGGGACTTTTCCTAGGGCAGTTCTTC. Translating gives CASSLRGLFLGQFF.

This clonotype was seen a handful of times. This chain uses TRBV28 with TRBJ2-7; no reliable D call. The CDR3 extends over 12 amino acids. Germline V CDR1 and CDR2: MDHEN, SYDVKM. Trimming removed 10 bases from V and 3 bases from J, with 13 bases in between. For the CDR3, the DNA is TGTGCCACCCTGTCGGGTATCTACGAGCAGTACTTC. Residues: CATLSGIYEQYF.

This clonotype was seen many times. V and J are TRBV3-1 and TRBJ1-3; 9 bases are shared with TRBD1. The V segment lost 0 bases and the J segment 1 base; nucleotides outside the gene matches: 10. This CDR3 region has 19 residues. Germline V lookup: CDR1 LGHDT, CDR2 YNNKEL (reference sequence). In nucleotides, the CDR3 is TGTGCCAGCAGCCAAGATATTCTCTTGACAGGGGGATCTGGAAACACCATATATTTT. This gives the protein CASSQDILLTGGSGNTIYF. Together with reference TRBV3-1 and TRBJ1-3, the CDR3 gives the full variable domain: DTAVSQTPKYLVTQMGNDKSIKCEQNLGHDTMYWYKQDSKKFLKIMFSYNNKELIINETVPNRFSPKSPDKAHLNLHINSLELGDSAVYFCASSQDILLTGGSGNTIYFGEGSWLTVV.

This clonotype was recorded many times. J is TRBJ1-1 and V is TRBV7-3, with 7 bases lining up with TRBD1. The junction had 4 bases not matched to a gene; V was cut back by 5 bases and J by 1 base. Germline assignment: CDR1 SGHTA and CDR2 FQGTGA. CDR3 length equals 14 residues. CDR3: CASSRGTENTEAFF. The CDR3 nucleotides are TGTGCCAGCAGCCGAGGGACAGAGAACACTGAAGCTTTCTTT. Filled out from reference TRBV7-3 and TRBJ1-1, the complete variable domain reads GAGVSQTPSNKVTEKGKYVELRCDPISGHTALYWYRQSLGQGPEFLIYFQGTGAADDSGLPNDRFFAVRPEGSVSTLKIQRTERGDSAVYLCASSRGTENTEAFFGQGTRLTVV.

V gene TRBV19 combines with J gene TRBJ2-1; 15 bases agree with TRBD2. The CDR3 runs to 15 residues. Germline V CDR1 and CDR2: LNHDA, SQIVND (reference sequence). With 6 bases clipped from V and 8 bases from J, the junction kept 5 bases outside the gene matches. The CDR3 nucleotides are TGTGCCAGTAGCCGGACTAGCGGGGGGGCCTATGAGCAGTTCTTC. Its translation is CASSRTSGGAYEQFF.

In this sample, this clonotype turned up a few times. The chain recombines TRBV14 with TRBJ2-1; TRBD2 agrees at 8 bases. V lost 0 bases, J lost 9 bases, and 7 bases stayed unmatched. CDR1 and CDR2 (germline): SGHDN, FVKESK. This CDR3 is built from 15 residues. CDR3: CASSQDPAGVAEQFF. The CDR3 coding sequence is TGTGCCAGCAGCCAAGATCCAGCGGGGGTCGCTGAGCAGTTCTTC.

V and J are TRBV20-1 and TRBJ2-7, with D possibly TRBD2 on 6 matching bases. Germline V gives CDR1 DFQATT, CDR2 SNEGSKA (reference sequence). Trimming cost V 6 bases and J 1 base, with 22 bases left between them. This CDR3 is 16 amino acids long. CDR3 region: CSAPGAAGTRSYEQYF. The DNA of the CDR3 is TGCAGTGCACCTGGCGCGGCAGGGACTCGGTCCTACGAGCAGTACTTC.

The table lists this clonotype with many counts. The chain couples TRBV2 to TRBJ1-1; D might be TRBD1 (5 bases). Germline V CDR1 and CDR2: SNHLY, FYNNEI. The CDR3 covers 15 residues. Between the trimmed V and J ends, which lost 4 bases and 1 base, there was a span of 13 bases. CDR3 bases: TGTGCCAGCAGTGTCCGCAGGGAACCGAACACTGAAGCTTTCTTT. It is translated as CASSVRREPNTEAFF.

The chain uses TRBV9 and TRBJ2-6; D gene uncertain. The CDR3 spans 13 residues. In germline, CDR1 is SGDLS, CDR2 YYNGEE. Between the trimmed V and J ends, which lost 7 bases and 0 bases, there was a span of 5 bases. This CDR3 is CASSISGANVLTF. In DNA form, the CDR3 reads TGTGCCAGCTCTATCTCTGGGGCCAACGTCCTGACTTTC.

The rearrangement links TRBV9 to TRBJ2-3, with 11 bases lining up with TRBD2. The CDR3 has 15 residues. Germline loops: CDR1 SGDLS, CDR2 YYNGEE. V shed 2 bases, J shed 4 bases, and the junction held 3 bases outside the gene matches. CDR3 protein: CASSVLAGGADTQYF. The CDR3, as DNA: TGTGCCAGCAGCGTGTTAGCGGGGGGGGCAGATACGCAGTATTTT.